This TCR beta chain was obtained from a study of blood T cell repertoires in COVID-19. Recruitment covered some 25 US areas and drew participants whose ages spanned roughly 18 to 100 years. Assay: immunoSEQ multiplex PCR; the TCRdb copy retains only in-frame clones and omits some. The sample contains more than 200,000 clones, about 84% of which appear only once. CDR1 and CDR2 (germline): KGHSH, LQKENI. With V trimmed by 4 bases and J by 5 bases, 3 bases remained unmatched. This CDR3 is 13 amino acids long. The sequence came from a man in his thirties or forties with acute COVID-19. Sequencing input: PBMCs or T cells enriched from blood (not recorded which). The chain is built from TRBV18 and TRBJ2-5, with 8 bases fitting TRBD2. CDR3 nucleotides: TGTGCCAGCTCACGTAGCGGGGACGAGACCCAGTACTTC. It yields the protein CASSRSGDETQYF.